One sample yielded the 21 T cell receptor beta chains listed below, sequenced in a study of T cell responses to AZD1222 COVID-19 vaccine (dated by TCRdb to the early 2020s). Receptor amplification or capture employed the immunoSEQ multiplex PCR assay. TCRdb holds this immuneACCESS table with in-frame rearrangements only. Some clones are missing; in checked studies, unresolved V genes explain under half, and the rest has no known cause. The sample records about 120,000 clones, roughly 89% of which are singletons. The ten largest make up 6.3% of the sample. Interpreted using the paper, the time point label stands for: baseline before first vaccination. The sequencing here drew on peripheral blood, taken on day 0 of AZD1222 vaccination. Every receptor here comes from an adult in good health.

The chain couples TRBV12-3 or TRBV12-4 to TRBJ1-1; unclear D gene. Trimming took 3 bases from V and 7 from J, leaving 6 bases between them. The CDR3 loop spans 11 amino acids. The DNA for the CDR3 is TGTGCCAGCAGTTTTTCCCTTGAAGCTTTCTTT. Its translation is CASSFSLEAFF.

This CDR3 reads CASSLGLNSPLHF. DNA of the CDR3: TGTGCCAGTAGTCTAGGCCTTAATTCACCCCTCCACTTT. The chain is built from TRBV19 and TRBJ1-6, with D hard to call. The germline gives CDR1 LNHDA, CDR2 SQIVND (reference sequence). V gave up 5 bases and J gave up 6 bases, with 8 bases separating them. The CDR3 contains 13 residues.

CDR3 loop: CASSQGNTEAFF. DNA of the CDR3: TGCGCCAGCAGCCAAGGAAACACTGAAGCTTTCTTT. The chain recombines TRBV4-1 with TRBJ1-1; D not certain. V was trimmed by 1 base and J by 2 bases, leaving 2 bases between them. The CDR3 runs 12 residues. The germline V gene encodes CDR1 MGHRA and CDR2 YSYEKL.

The chain couples TRBV6-2 or TRBV6-3 to TRBJ1-5; D gene ambiguous. The germline gives CDR1 MNHEY, CDR2 SVGEGT. This CDR3 is 14 amino acids long. Trimming took 3 bases from V and 5 from J, leaving 11 bases between them. The DNA for the CDR3 is TGTGCCAGCAGTTATGTGGCTACTGATCAGCCCCAGCATTTT. This gives the protein CASSYVATDQPQHF.

CDR3 residues: CASRTTDYEQYF. In DNA form, the CDR3 reads TGTGCCAGCCGAACAACAGACTACGAGCAGTACTTC. The chain links TRBV18 to TRBJ2-7, with unresolved D. Trimming took 8 bases from V and 3 from J, leaving 11 bases between them. This CDR3 region has 12 residues. Germline assignment: CDR1 KGHSH and CDR2 LQKENI. The whole variable domain, filled in from reference TRBV18 and TRBJ2-7, reads NAGVMQNPRHLVRRRGQEARLRCSPMKGHSHVYWYRQLPEEGLKFMVYLQKENIIDESGMPKERFSAEFPKEGPSILRIQQVVRGDSAAYFCASRTTDYEQYFGPGTRLTVT.

The genes are TRBV30 and TRBJ1-1; D is undetermined. The germline V gene has CDR1 GTSNPN and CDR2 SVGIG (reference sequence). V lost 0 bases and J lost 4, with 9 bases in between. The CDR3 runs 13 residues. CDR3 bases: TGTGCCTGGAGTGTTTGGGAGGGCACTGAAGCTTTCTTT. Protein: CAWSVWEGTEAFF.

The CDR3: CASSLTGRFYEQFF. The CDR3 DNA reads TGTGCCAGCTCACTTACAGGGCGCTTCTATGAGCAGTTCTTC. This chain connects TRBV18 to TRBJ2-1; tentatively, D is TRBD1 (6 bases). V was trimmed by 4 bases and J by 8 bases, leaving 15 bases between them. The germline gives CDR1 KGHSH, CDR2 LQKENI. The CDR3 runs to 14 residues.

This rearrangement joins TRBV29-1 to TRBJ1-2; 7 positions match TRBD1. V trimming: 4 bases; J trimming: 8 bases; junction bases outside the gene matches: 7. CDR3 length: 12 amino acids. CDR1 and CDR2 from the germline V gene are SQVTM and ANQGSEA. This CDR3 reads CSVGQGGEGYTF. The CDR3, as DNA: TGCAGCGTTGGCCAGGGGGGGGAAGGCTACACCTTC.

The chain carries TRBV5-8 and TRBJ2-7, with 8 bases matching TRBD1. Germline V gene lookup returns CDR1 SGHTS and CDR2 YDEGEE. This CDR3 contains 12 residues. V lost 4 bases and J lost 6; bases outside the gene matches: 3. In DNA form, the CDR3 reads TGTGCCAGCAGCATGGACAGGGTCGAGCAGTACTTC. Translated: CASSMDRVEQYF. The full variable domain, with the rest looked up from reference TRBV5-8 and TRBJ2-7, is EAGVTQSPTHLIKTRGQQATLRCSPISGHTSVYWYQQALGLGLQFLLWYDEGEERNRGNFPPRFSGRQFPNYSSELNVNALELEDSALYLCASSMDRVEQYFGPGTRLTVT.

The chain couples TRBV2 to TRBJ2-7; the D gene is possibly TRBD2 (6 bases). Trimming took off 4 bases at V and 0 bases at J, with 13 bases between the two ends. The CDR3 contains 15 residues. Germline-derived CDR1 and CDR2 are SNHLY and FYNNEI. The CDR3 sequence is CASSVERGASYEQYF. CDR3 nucleotide sequence: TGTGCCAGCAGTGTGGAGCGCGGGGCCTCCTACGAGCAGTACTTC.

This chain joins TRBV20-1 and TRBJ2-7; no firm D call. The CDR3 sequence is 11 residues long. V was shortened by 8 bases and J by 4 bases, with 12 bases between the two germline ends. The germline CDR1 and CDR2 sequences are DFQATT and SNEGSKA (reference sequence). In DNA, the CDR3 is TGCAGTACCAGAGAAACTTACGAGCAGTACTTC. It specifies CSTRETYEQYF.

The V and J genes are TRBV5-1 and TRBJ1-3; D remains ambiguous. Trimming removed 4 bases at V and 0 bases at J, with 14 bases between. There are 16 residues in the CDR3. Germline CDR1 and CDR2: SGHRS and YFSETQ. In DNA, the CDR3 is TGCGCCAGCAGCCTTGGAAGTGCGAGCTCTGGAAACACCATATATTTT. Translated, it gives CASSLGSASSGNTIYF.

This chain links TRBV13 with TRBJ2-7; D might be TRBD1 or TRBD2, each matching 5 bases. Germline CDR1 is PRHDT and CDR2 is FYEKMQ (reference sequence). The ends were cut back, 10 bases at V and 1 base at J, with 23 bases in the middle. The CDR3 runs to 16 residues. The CDR3 spells CATSPPGPNPSYEQYF. DNA for the CDR3: TGTGCCACTTCCCCCCCGGGACCGAACCCATCCTACGAGCAGTACTTC.

This clone is a singleton in its sample. V gene TRBV19 combines with J gene TRBJ1-2; the D gene is possibly TRBD1 (5 bases). The CDR3 has 16 residues. The V gene lost 7 bases and the J gene lost 0 bases, with 18 bases spanning the gap. Per germline, CDR1 LNHDA and CDR2 SQIVND (reference sequence). CDR3 in DNA: TGTGCCAGTACCCGGGGCTCGATAATGGCTAACTATGGCTACACCTTC. Translation: CASTRGSIMANYGYTF. The full variable domain, its missing parts supplied by reference TRBV19 and TRBJ1-2, is DGGITQSPKYLFRKEGQNVTLSCEQNLNHDAMYWYRQDPGQGLRLIYYSQIVNDFQKGDIAEGYSVSREKKESFPLTVTSAQKNPTAFYLCASTRGSIMANYGYTFGSGTRLTVV.

For the CDR3, the DNA is TGTGCCAGTATAAAAGACAGGGATCGGAACACTGAAGCTTTCTTT. Translated, it gives CASIKDRDRNTEAFF. This chain uses TRBV6-1 with TRBJ1-1; 7 positions agree with TRBD1. Germline CDR1 reads MNHNS; CDR2 reads SASEGT. V dropped 9 bases and J dropped 1; count of bases not matched to a gene: 11. The CDR3 runs to 15 residues.

The J gene is TRBJ1-6, the V gene TRBV28; 8 bases are shared with TRBD1. Germline V gives CDR1 MDHEN, CDR2 SYDVKM. Trimming cost V 6 bases and J 6 bases; bases outside gene matches: 4. This CDR3 has 14 amino acids. DNA for the CDR3: TGTGCCAGCAGGCAGGGGGCGGGTAATTCACCCCTCCACTTT. It codes for CASRQGAGNSPLHF.

The chain joins TRBV19 to TRBJ1-2; 8 nucleotides agree with TRBD1. The CDR3 sequence is 15 residues long. Germline V CDR1 and CDR2: LNHDA, SQIVND (reference sequence). V trimming: 6 bases; J trimming: 4 bases; junction bases outside the gene matches: 10. This CDR3 is CASRKATGALYGYTF. For the CDR3, the DNA is TGTGCCAGTAGAAAGGCGACAGGGGCGCTCTATGGCTACACCTTC.

This clone showed up just once. V gene TRBV5-1 combines with J gene TRBJ2-5, with 7 positions matching TRBD2. This CDR3 is 14 amino acids long. Germline-derived CDR1 and CDR2 are SGHRS and YFSETQ. With 4 bases clipped from V and 0 bases from J, the junction kept 3 bases outside the gene matches. For the CDR3, the DNA is TGCGCCAGCAGCCCAGGGACTAACCAAGAGACCCAGTACTTC. This gives the protein CASSPGTNQETQYF. The full variable domain, in which reference TRBV5-1 and TRBJ2-5 provide the parts outside the CDR3, is KAGVTQTPRYLIKTRGQQVTLSCSPISGHRSVSWYQQTPGQGLQFLFEYFSETQRNKGNFPGRFSGRQFSNSRSEMNVSTLELGDSALYLCASSPGTNQETQYFGPGTRLLVL.

V and J are TRBV6-5 and TRBJ2-1; D may be TRBD1 (6 bases). The V gene lost 8 bases and the J gene lost 7 bases, with 9 bases spanning the gap. Germline CDR1 and CDR2: MNHEY and SVGAGI. CDR3 size: 11 residues. The CDR3 coding sequence is TGTGCCAGCTCCCAGGGGAATGAGCAGTTCTTC. It translates to CASSQGNEQFF.

The chain couples TRBV7-9 to TRBJ1-1; D ambiguous. This CDR3 is 14 amino acids long. The ends were cut back, 4 bases at V and 6 bases at J, with 15 bases in the middle. Per germline, CDR1 SEHNR and CDR2 FQNEAQ (reference sequence). For the CDR3, the DNA is TGTGCCAGCAGCTCCACGACGGGGAAGCCTGAAGCTTTCTTT. Translating it yields CASSSTTGKPEAFF.

The chain employs TRBV3-1 (or the pseudogene TRBV3-2) and TRBJ2-1, with 11 bases identical to TRBD2. Germline CDR1 is LGHDT and CDR2 is YNNKEL (reference sequence). This CDR3 spans 17 amino acids. Trimming took 0 bases from V and 13 from J; bases not matched to a gene: 14. The CDR3 spells CASSQDPGRSSGGSQFF. Written as DNA, the CDR3 is TGTGCCAGCAGCCAAGATCCGGGGCGCTCTAGCGGGGGGTCCCAGTTCTTC.